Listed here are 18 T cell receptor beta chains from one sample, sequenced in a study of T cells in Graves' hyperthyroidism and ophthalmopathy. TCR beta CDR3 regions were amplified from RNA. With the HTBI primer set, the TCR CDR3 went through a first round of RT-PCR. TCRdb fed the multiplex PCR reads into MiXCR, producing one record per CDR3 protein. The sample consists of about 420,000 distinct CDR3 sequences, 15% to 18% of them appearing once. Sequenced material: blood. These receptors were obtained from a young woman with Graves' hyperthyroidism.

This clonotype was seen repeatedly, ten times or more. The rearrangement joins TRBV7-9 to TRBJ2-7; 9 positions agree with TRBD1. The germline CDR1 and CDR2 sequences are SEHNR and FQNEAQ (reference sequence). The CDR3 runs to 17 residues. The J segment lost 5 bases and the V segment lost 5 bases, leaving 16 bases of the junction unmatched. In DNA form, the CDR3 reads TGTGCCAGCAGCCACCCACCCGCGGACAGGGGAGGAGACGAGCAGTACTTC. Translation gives CASSHPPADRGGDEQYF.

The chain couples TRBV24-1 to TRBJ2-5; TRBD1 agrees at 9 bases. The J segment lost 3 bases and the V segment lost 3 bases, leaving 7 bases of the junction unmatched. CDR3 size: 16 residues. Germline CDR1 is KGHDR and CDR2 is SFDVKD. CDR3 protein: CATSDPSGQGKETQYF. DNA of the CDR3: TGTGCCACCAGTGATCCGTCCGGACAGGGGAAAGAGACCCAGTACTTC.

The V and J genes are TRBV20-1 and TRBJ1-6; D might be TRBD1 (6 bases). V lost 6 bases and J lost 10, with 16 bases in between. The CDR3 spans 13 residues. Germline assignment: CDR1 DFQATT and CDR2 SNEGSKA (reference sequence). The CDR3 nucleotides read TGCAGTGCCCCGGGGGGCACCAGCTCACCCCTCCACTTT. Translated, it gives CSAPGGTSSPLHF.

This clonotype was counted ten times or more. CDR3 in DNA: TGTGCCAGCAGCTTATTACAGGGGTCGTTTTCACCCCTCCACTTT. Its translation is CASSLLQGSFSPLHF. The chain has TRBV7-2 and TRBJ1-6; 7 bases align to TRBD1. The J segment lost 9 bases and the V segment lost 2 bases, leaving 7 bases of the junction unmatched. The CDR3 length is 15 residues. Germline CDR1 SGHTA, CDR2 FQGNSA.

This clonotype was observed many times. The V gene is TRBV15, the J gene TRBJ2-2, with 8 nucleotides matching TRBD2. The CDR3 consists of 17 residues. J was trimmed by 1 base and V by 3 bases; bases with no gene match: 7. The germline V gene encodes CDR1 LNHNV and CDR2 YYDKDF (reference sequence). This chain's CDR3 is CATSRGSGALNTGELFF. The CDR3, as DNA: TGTGCCACCAGCAGGGGTAGCGGGGCCCTGAACACCGGGGAGCTGTTTTTT.

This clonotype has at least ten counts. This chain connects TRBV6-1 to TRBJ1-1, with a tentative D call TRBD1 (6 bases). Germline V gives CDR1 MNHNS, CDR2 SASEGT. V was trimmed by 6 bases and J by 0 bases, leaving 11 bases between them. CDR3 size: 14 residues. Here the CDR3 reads CASSAQGLNTEAFF. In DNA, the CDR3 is TGTGCCAGCAGCGCACAGGGCCTGAACACTGAAGCTTTCTTT.

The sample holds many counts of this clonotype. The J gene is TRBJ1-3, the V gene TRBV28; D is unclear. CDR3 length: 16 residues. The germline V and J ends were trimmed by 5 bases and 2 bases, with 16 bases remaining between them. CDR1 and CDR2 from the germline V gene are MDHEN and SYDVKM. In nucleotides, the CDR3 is TGTGCCAGCAGTGCGCCGGCCGGGCTCACTGGAAACACCATATATTTT. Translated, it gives CASSAPAGLTGNTIYF.

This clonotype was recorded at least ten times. CDR3 protein: CASSLKGVGTDTQYF. CDR3 bases: TGCGCCAGCAGCTTGAAAGGTGTCGGCACAGATACGCAGTATTTT. The chain employs TRBV5-1 and TRBJ2-3; D unclear. The V end lost 1 base, the J end lost 1 base, and 10 bases lay between the germline ends. Germline V gene lookup returns CDR1 SGHRS and CDR2 YFSETQ. This CDR3 comprises 15 residues.

DNA for the CDR3: TGTGCCAGCAGTTTGAAAAGGGGGCAAGAGACCCAGTACTTC. Its translation: CASSLKRGQETQYF. This rearrangement joins TRBV28 to TRBJ2-5, with D possibly being TRBD1 (6 bases). The length of the CDR3 is 14 residues. Trimming removed 3 bases from V and 2 bases from J, with 10 bases in between. Germline lookup yields CDR1 MDHEN and CDR2 SYDVKM.

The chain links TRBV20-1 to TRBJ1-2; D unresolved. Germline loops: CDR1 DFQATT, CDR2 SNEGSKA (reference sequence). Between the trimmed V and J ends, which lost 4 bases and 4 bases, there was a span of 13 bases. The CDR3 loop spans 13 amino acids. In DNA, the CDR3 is TGCAGTGCTATTGTCCAGGACCCCTATGGCTACACCTTC. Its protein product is CSAIVQDPYGYTF.

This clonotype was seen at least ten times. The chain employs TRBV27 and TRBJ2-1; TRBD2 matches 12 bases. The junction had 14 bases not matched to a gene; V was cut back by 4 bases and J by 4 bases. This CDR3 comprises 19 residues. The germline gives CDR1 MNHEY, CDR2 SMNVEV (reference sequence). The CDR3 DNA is TGTGCCAGCAGTTCACTAGCGGGAGGCCGCCCAGGGAGATACAATGAGCAGTTCTTC. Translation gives CASSSLAGGRPGRYNEQFF.

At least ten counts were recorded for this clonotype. CDR3 DNA sequence: TGTGCCAGCAGCCAAGCAGGGTCTGGTGGCTACACCTTC. Translating gives CASSQAGSGGYTF. The V gene is TRBV3-1, the J gene TRBJ1-2; tentative D call: TRBD1 (5 bases). The CDR3 extends over 13 amino acids. V lost 1 base, J lost 7 bases, and 10 bases lay in between. Germline values: CDR1 LGHDT, CDR2 YNNKEL (reference sequence).

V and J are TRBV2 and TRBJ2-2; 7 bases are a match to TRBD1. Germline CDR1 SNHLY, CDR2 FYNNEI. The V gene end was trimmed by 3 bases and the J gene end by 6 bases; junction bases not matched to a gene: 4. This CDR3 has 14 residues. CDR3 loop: CASSDRDRSGELFF. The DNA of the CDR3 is TGTGCCAGCAGTGATCGGGACAGATCCGGGGAGCTGTTTTTT.

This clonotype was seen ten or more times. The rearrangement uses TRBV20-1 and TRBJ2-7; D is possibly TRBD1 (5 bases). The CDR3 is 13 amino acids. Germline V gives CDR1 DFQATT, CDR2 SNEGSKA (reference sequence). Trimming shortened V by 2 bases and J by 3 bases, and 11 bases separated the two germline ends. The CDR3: CSARPRTFYEQYF. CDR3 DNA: TGCAGTGCTAGACCCAGGACATTCTACGAGCAGTACTTC.

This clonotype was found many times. Here the CDR3 DNA reads TGTGCCAGCAGCTTAAAGGGGACGGAGAACACTGAAGCTTTCTTT. This codes for CASSLKGTENTEAFF. The gene calls are TRBV7-9 and TRBJ1-1, with a weak D call TRBD1 (5 bases). V was shortened by 2 bases and J by 1 base, with 11 bases between the two germline ends. The CDR3 is 15 amino acids. CDR1 and CDR2 (germline): SEHNR, FQNEAQ (reference sequence).

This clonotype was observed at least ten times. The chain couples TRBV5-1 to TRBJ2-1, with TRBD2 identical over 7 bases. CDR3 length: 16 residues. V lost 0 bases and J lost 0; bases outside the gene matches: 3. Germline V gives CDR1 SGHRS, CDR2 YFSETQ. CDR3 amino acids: CASSLASGASYNEQFF. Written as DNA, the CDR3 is TGCGCCAGCAGCTTGGCGAGCGGGGCCTCCTACAATGAGCAGTTCTTC.

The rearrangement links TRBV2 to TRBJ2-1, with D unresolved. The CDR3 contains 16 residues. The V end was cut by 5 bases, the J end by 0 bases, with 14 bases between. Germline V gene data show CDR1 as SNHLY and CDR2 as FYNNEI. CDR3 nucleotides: TGTGCCAGCAGTACGGCCCCCTCGGGCTCCTACAATGAGCAGTTCTTC. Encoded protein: CASSTAPSGSYNEQFF. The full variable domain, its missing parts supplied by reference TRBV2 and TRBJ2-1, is EPEVTQTPSHQVTQMGQEVILRCVPISNHLYFYWYRQILGQKVEFLVSFYNNEISEKSEIFDDQFSVERPDGSNFTLKIRSTKLEDSAMYFCASSTAPSGSYNEQFFGPGTRLTVL.

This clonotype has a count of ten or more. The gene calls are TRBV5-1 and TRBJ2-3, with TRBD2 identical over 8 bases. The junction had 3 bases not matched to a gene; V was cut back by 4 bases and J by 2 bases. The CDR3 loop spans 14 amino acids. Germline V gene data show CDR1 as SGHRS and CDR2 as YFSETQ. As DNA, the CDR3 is TGCGCCAGCAGCCCTAGCGGGTTCACAGATACGCAGTATTTT. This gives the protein CASSPSGFTDTQYF. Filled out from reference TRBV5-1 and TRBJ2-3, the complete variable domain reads KAGVTQTPRYLIKTRGQQVTLSCSPISGHRSVSWYQQTPGQGLQFLFEYFSETQRNKGNFPGRFSGRQFSNSRSEMNVSTLELGDSALYLCASSPSGFTDTQYFGPGTRLTVL.